Presented here are 13 T cell receptor beta chains from one specimen sequenced in a study of shared clonotypes between healthy human individuals (TCRdb year 2020). CD8 naive samples were CD45RO-negative cells positively selected for CCR7, giving a CD45RA+CCR7+ population that excluded TemRA cells. Libraries were prepared through the immunoSEQ multiplex PCR assay. Drawn from immuneACCESS, this table holds only the in-frame rearrangements with V and J called that TCRdb kept. Clones are partly lost; checked studies trace under half to an unresolved V gene and leave the rest unexplained. For this sample the table gives millions of clones, of which roughly 91% were detected only once. More than 1.5% of the sample lies in the top ten. Sequencing input: naive CD8+ T cells from PBMCs. The label giving this sample's cell subset or site can be read as: CD45RA+CCR7+. The receptors come from a man between 18 and 29 years old in good health. Some clones in this sample may be carry-over from other donors' samples.

V is TRBV4-1 and J is TRBJ2-5; D is uncertain. Trimming cost V 1 base and J 2 bases, with 5 bases left between them. Germline V gene lookup returns CDR1 MGHRA and CDR2 YSYEKL. This CDR3 region has 13 residues. The CDR3 nucleotides read TGCGCCAGCAGCCAAGGAGCTCAAGAGACCCAGTACTTC. This gives the protein CASSQGAQETQYF.

The chain joins TRBV14 to TRBJ2-1, with a weak D call TRBD1 (5 bases). Germline values: CDR1 SGHDN, CDR2 FVKESK. The V end was cut by 2 bases, the J end by 2 bases, with 7 bases between. CDR3 length equals 14 residues. For the CDR3, the DNA is TGTGCCAGCAGCCAAACAGGAGCCTACAATGAGCAGTTCTTC. Its translation is CASSQTGAYNEQFF. The full variable domain, with the rest looked up from reference TRBV14 and TRBJ2-1, is EAGVTQFPSHSVIEKGQTVTLRCDPISGHDNLYWYRRVMGKEIKFLLHFVKESKQDESGMPNNRFLAERTGGTYSTLKVQPAELEDSGVYFCASSQTGAYNEQFFGPGTRLTVL.

The rearrangement links TRBV27 to TRBJ2-7, with 11 bases matching TRBD1. Unmatched junction bases numbered 7, after V lost 5 bases and J lost 4 bases. The germline gives CDR1 MNHEY, CDR2 SMNVEV (reference sequence). CDR3 length equals 15 residues. The chain's CDR3 is CASSPLGQGAYEQYF. The CDR3 DNA sequence: TGTGCCAGCAGTCCCCTAGGACAGGGGGCTTACGAGCAGTACTTC.

The chain combines TRBV9 with TRBJ2-3; 13 bases line up with TRBD2. The germline CDR1 and CDR2 sequences are SGDLS and YYNGEE. V was clipped by 3 bases and J by 0 bases; unmatched bases: 4. The CDR3 runs 17 residues. Here the CDR3 DNA reads TGTGCCAGCAGCGCCGGACTAGCGGGAGTTAGCACAGATACGCAGTATTTT. Its translation: CASSAGLAGVSTDTQYF.

This sequence joins TRBV7-9 and TRBJ2-7; D might be TRBD1 or TRBD2, each matching 5 bases. The V end lost 5 bases, the J end lost 5 bases, and 25 bases lay between the germline ends. CDR1 and CDR2 (germline): SEHNR, FQNEAQ (reference sequence). The CDR3 consists of 17 residues. Here the CDR3 reads CASSLQTWDGLSHEQYF. The CDR3, as DNA: TGTGCCAGCAGCCTTCAGACTTGGGACGGCCTTTCCCACGAGCAGTACTTC.

The chain combines TRBV15 with TRBJ2-7; 8 bases agree with TRBD1. CDR3 length: 15 amino acids. The junction had 10 bases not matched to a gene; V was cut back by 2 bases and J by 7 bases. Per the germline V gene, CDR1 is LNHNV and CDR2 is YYDKDF (reference sequence). CDR3 nucleotide sequence: TGTGCCACCAGCAGACGAGACAGGGGAGTGTGGGAGCAGTACTTC. It translates to CATSRRDRGVWEQYF.

The gene calls are TRBV28 and TRBJ2-1; D ambiguous. The CDR3 runs 13 residues. Germline lookup yields CDR1 MDHEN and CDR2 SYDVKM. The germline V and J ends were trimmed by 1 base and 9 bases, with 10 bases remaining between them. CDR3 sequence reads: CASSLYPLGEQFF. DNA of the CDR3: TGTGCCAGCAGTTTATACCCCCTGGGTGAGCAGTTCTTC.

DNA for the CDR3: TGTGCCAGCAGTGGAGGACTAGCGGCCGTCTACGAGCAGTACTTC. Protein product: CASSGGLAAVYEQYF. V gene TRBV6-5 combines with J gene TRBJ2-7; 10 nucleotides align to TRBD2. The CDR3 runs to 15 residues. Trimming took 5 bases from V and 3 from J; bases not matched to a gene: 7. The germline V gene encodes CDR1 MNHEY and CDR2 SVGAGI.

The V call is TRBV6-1, the J call TRBJ1-2; no firm D call. With 10 bases removed from V and 8 bases from J, the gap between germline ends came to 20 bases. Germline loops: CDR1 MNHNS, CDR2 SASEGT. The CDR3 has 13 amino acids. The CDR3 DNA reads as TGTGCCACCCCCGGGCGGACCTACTCGGGCTACACCTTC. Its protein is CATPGRTYSGYTF.

The J gene is TRBJ1-4, the V gene TRBV9, with 7 bases identical to TRBD1. The CDR3 runs 15 residues. CDR1 and CDR2 from the germline V gene are SGDLS and YYNGEE. J lost 7 bases, V lost 3 bases, and 9 bases had no gene match. DNA of the CDR3: TGTGCCAGCAGCGCCCGAGACAGGGCTTTTGAAAAACTGTTTTTT. Protein sequence: CASSARDRAFEKLFF.

A word on this clone: Other DNA sequences of this sample code for an identical CDR3. The chain links TRBV7-9 to TRBJ2-2; D remains ambiguous. CDR1 and CDR2 from the germline V gene are SEHNR and FQNEAQ (reference sequence). With 4 bases removed from V and 3 bases from J, the gap between germline ends came to 3 bases. This CDR3 is 12 amino acids long. CDR3 nucleotide sequence: TGTGCCAGCAGCTCTTACACCGGGGAGCTGTTTTTT. This translates into CASSSYTGELFF.

The CDR3 spells CSVGRGGWGMDYEQFF. CDR3 nucleotides: TGCAGCGTTGGCCGAGGCGGCTGGGGAATGGATTATGAGCAGTTCTTC. The chain carries TRBV29-1 and TRBJ2-1; D not resolved. The ends were cut back, 4 bases at V and 8 bases at J, with 24 bases in the middle. Germline lookup yields CDR1 SQVTM and CDR2 ANQGSEA. The CDR3 is 16 residues long.

J is TRBJ2-6 and V is TRBV4-2, with 7 bases fitting TRBD1. Germline CDR1 LGHNA, CDR2 YNFKEQ. The CDR3 is 16 amino acids. The V gene end was trimmed by 1 base and the J gene end by 4 bases; junction bases not matched to a gene: 4. CDR3 sequence: CASSQATGTGANVLTF. The CDR3 nucleotides are TGTGCCAGCAGCCAAGCGACAGGGACGGGGGCCAACGTCCTGACTTTC.